The rows below give T cell receptor beta chains drawn from one sample of a study of graft-versus-host responses after intestinal transplantation. TCRdb keeps only in-frame clones here, not all; method: immunoSEQ multiplex PCR. The table records tens of thousands of clones, about 45% of them present only once. The sequencing here drew on alloreactive CD8+ T cells from a mixed lymphocyte reaction culture, taken before transplantation. These receptors originate from a human patient who was an organ donor for intestinal transplantation. Both conserved end residues are part of each CDR3. The D gene is left open where the match is weak. Not all rows give a size; the values are once, few, many and, for expanded clones, a class.

v_gene	abundance	j_gene	d_gene	CDR3nt	CDR3aa
TRBV7-2	NA	TRBJ2-7	NA	TGTGCCAGCAGCTTAGTAGAGCGCCACGAGCAGTACTTC	CASSLVERHEQYF
TRBV19	NA	TRBJ1-2	NA	TGTGCCAGTAGTAGCGGGGCGTGGGGTGGCTACACCTTC	CASSSGAWGGYTF
TRBV5-1	NA	TRBJ2-1	TRBD2	TGCGCCAGCAGCTCAGGACTAGCGGATTCGAGCTCCTACAATGAGCAGTTCTTC	CASSSGLADSSSYNEQFF
TRBV1	NA	TRBJ2-7	NA	TGCACCAGCAGCCAAGATTGGGACAACTCCTACGAGCAGTACTTC	CTSSQDWDNSYEQYF
TRBV9	NA	TRBJ2-3	TRBD2	TGTGCCAGCAGCCCACGGAGCGGGGGAGATACGCAGTATTTT	CASSPRSGGDTQYF
TRBV7-2	NA	TRBJ2-1	TRBD1	TGTGCCAGCAGCTTAGAGGGGCCTGGGACAGGTCCCTACAATGAGCAGTTCTTC	CASSLEGPGTGPYNEQFF
TRBV11-2	NA	TRBJ2-7	NA	TGTGCCAGCAGTATCAACACCGGAGGTTTCTACGAGCAGTACTTC	CASSINTGGFYEQYF
TRBV2	NA	TRBJ2-7	TRBD1	TGTGCCAGCAGTGCCGACTCGGGACAGCCTCTACCCTACGAGCAGTACTTC	CASSADSGQPLPYEQYF
TRBV7-8	NA	TRBJ2-7	NA	TGTGCCAGCAGCTTAGCCCGAGGGTACGAGCAGTACTTC	CASSLARGYEQYF
TRBV5-4	few	TRBJ2-7	TRBD1	TGCGCCAGCAGCCAAGATCCCCCCGCAGGGGGCTATTACGAGCAGTACTTC	CASSQDPPAGGYYEQYF
TRBV19	NA	TRBJ2-1	TRBD2	TGTGCCAGTAGTATTCCCGGGAGGGCCTTCAATGAGCAGTTCTTC	CASSIPGRAFNEQFF
TRBV9	NA	TRBJ2-7	NA	TGTGCCAGCAGCGTTGACATAACCCCCAACTACGAGCAGTACTTC	CASSVDITPNYEQYF
TRBV6-6	few	TRBJ2-7	NA	TGTGCCAGCAGTCTCAACAGCGGCGAGCAGTACTTC	CASSLNSGEQYF
TRBV9	NA	TRBJ1-2	TRBD1	TGTGCCAGCAACAAGACAGGGGAGCCCCCTAACTATGGCTACACCTTC	CASNKTGEPPNYGYTF
TRBV9	few	TRBJ1-5	NA	TGTGCCAGCAGCGGGACAGAGGGGCAGCCCCAGCATTTT	CASSGTEGQPQHF
TRBV11-2	NA	TRBJ2-7	NA	TGTGCCAGCAGTTACCAAAGCTCCTACGAGCAGTACTTC	CASSYQSSYEQYF
TRBV4-2	few	TRBJ1-2	NA	TGTGCCAGCAGCCAAGTCGAAGGTTATGGCTACACCTTC	CASSQVEGYGYTF
TRBV7-9	NA	TRBJ1-2	TRBD1	TGTGCCAGCAGCCCCGGGACAGGGGAATACTATGGCTACACCTTC	CASSPGTGEYYGYTF
TRBV19	NA	TRBJ2-7	TRBD1	TGTGCCAGTAGTTGGGACAGTAGCTCCTACGAGCAGTACTTC	CASSWDSSSYEQYF
TRBV6-1	NA	TRBJ2-2	NA	TGTGCCAGCAGTGGAAACGGGGAGCTGTTTTTT	CASSGNGELFF
TRBV6-5	few	TRBJ2-7	TRBD1	TGTGCCAGCCGATCGACAGGGGGCTACGAGCAGTACTTC	CASRSTGGYEQYF
TRBV10-2	NA	TRBJ2-7	TRBD2	TGCGCCAGCAGTGAGTCGGAAAAGCGGGAGGGCCCCTACGAGCAGTACTTC	CASSESEKREGPYEQYF
TRBV4-1	NA	TRBJ1-1	NA	TGCGCCAGCAGCGCTTCAGGGCGGGCTGAAGCTTTCTTT	CASSASGRAEAFF
TRBV7-2	few	TRBJ2-5	NA	TGTGCCAGCAGCTTAGATCCGGGGGAAGAGGAGACCCAGTACTTC	CASSLDPGEEETQYF
TRBV28	NA	TRBJ1-1	NA	TGTGCCAGCAGTTTGGGGGGGGCGAACACTGAAGCTTTCTTT	CASSLGGANTEAFF
TRBV19	NA	TRBJ2-7	NA	TGTGCCACCGGGGCACCGGGTGGCTACGAGCAGTACTTC	CATGAPGGYEQYF
TRBV6-1	medium-sized	TRBJ2-1	NA	TGTGCCAGCAGTGAAGAGTCTAGCGAGAACAATGAGCAGTTCTTC	CASSEESSENNEQFF
TRBV19	NA	TRBJ2-5	TRBD1	TGTGCCAGTAGTATGCGGGGACAGGCCATGGAGCAGTACTTC	CASSMRGQAMEQYF
TRBV6-1	once	TRBJ1-2	NA	TGTGCCAGCAGTGAAGTCGCGACTGTTTATGGCTACACCTTC	CASSEVATVYGYTF
TRBV7-2	NA	TRBJ1-2	NA	TGTGCCAGCAGCTTAGGAGGGGGGTACATCGGCTACACCTTC	CASSLGGGYIGYTF
TRBV4-1	few	TRBJ2-5	NA	TGCGCCAGCAGCCAGAGGGGAACAGAGACCCAGTACTTC	CASSQRGTETQYF
TRBV20-1	few	TRBJ1-1	NA	TGCAGTGCTAAGGCGGGGGGAGCTTTCTTT	CSAKAGGAFF
TRBV4-1	few	TRBJ2-7	NA	TGCGCCAGCAGCCAAGTGGGGTCCTCCTACGAGCAGTACTTC	CASSQVGSSYEQYF
TRBV11-2	NA	TRBJ2-7	TRBD1	TGTGCCAGCAGCCGCCCGGGACAGGACCCTACCTACGAGCAGTACTTC	CASSRPGQDPTYEQYF
TRBV12-5	once	TRBJ2-7	NA	TGTGCTAGTGGTTTGGAAACAGGCCGGGACACCGCCTACGAGCAGTACTTC	CASGLETGRDTAYEQYF
TRBV6-1	few	TRBJ2-5	NA	TGTGCCAGCAGTGAAGTGGGCAGGCCCCAAGAGACCCAGTACTTC	CASSEVGRPQETQYF
TRBV27	few	TRBJ1-1	NA	TGTGCCAGCAGTTTCCTCGATCGGCTAGAAGCTTTCTTT	CASSFLDRLEAFF
TRBV5-4	NA	TRBJ2-4	NA	TGTGCCAGCAGCTTGGCGTCGGGGGCGCCCTACAGGCTAGCCAAAAACATTCAGTACTTC	CASSLASGAPYRLAKNIQYF
TRBV11-3	few	TRBJ2-7	NA	TGTGCCAGCAGCTTTGACCCCGCATACGAGCAGTACTTC	CASSFDPAYEQYF
TRBV27	few	TRBJ2-2	NA	TGTGCCAGCAGTTTATCAGGGGAGCTGTTTTTT	CASSLSGELFF
TRBV30	NA	TRBJ1-1	NA	TGTGCCTGGATCCTAACCACTGAAGCTTTCTTT	CAWILTTEAFF
TRBV6-6	few	TRBJ1-1	NA	TGTGCCAGCAGTTACGGCGGCCCCAACACTGAAGCTTTCTTT	CASSYGGPNTEAFF
TRBV9	NA	TRBJ2-1	TRBD1	TGTGCCAGCAGCGCAGGACAGGGGAACTACAATGAGCAGTTCTTC	CASSAGQGNYNEQFF
TRBV25-1	NA	TRBJ2-4	TRBD2	TGTGCCAGCAGTGTAACTGGGCGGGAGCTGTACTTC	CASSVTGRELYF
TRBV28	few	TRBJ1-1	NA	TGTGCCAGCAGTTTGGGCACTGAAGCTTTCTTT	CASSLGTEAFF
TRBV30	once	TRBJ1-1	TRBD1	TGTGCCTGTAGACAGGGGGAGGCTGAAGCTTTCTTT	CACRQGEAEAFF
TRBV5-6	NA	TRBJ2-7	NA	TGTGCCAGCAGCTTGGGGACGGGGGAGCAGTACTTC	CASSLGTGEQYF
TRBV9	once	TRBJ2-3	NA	TGTGCCAGCAGCGTAGTCAGCACAGATACGCAGTATTTT	CASSVVSTDTQYF
TRBV10-3	NA	TRBJ2-1	TRBD2	TGTGCCATCAGTGACCCTCCACTAGCGGGACTGTACAATGAGCAGTTCTTC	CAISDPPLAGLYNEQFF
TRBV30	NA	TRBJ2-3	NA	TGTGCCTGGAGTTCCGATGGATATACGCAGTATTTT	CAWSSDGYTQYF
TRBV6-4	NA	TRBJ2-5	NA	TGTGCCAGCAGTGTACGAGAGACCCAGTACTTC	CASSVRETQYF
TRBV4-1	NA	TRBJ2-7	NA	TGCGCCAGCAGCCAAGGACAGTACTCCTACGAGCAGTACTTC	CASSQGQYSYEQYF
TRBV28	NA	TRBJ2-7	NA	TGTGCCAGCAGTTTTCTTTACGAGCAGTACTTC	CASSFLYEQYF
TRBV28	NA	TRBJ1-5	NA	TGTGCCAGCAGTTTCTACGGGTTCGGGACGGCTTGCAATCAGCCCCAGCATTTT	CASSFYGFGTACNQPQHF
TRBV4-1	NA	TRBJ2-3	NA	TGCGCCAGCAGCCAATTTGGCGGTGGCGGCACAGATACGCAGTATTTT	CASSQFGGGGTDTQYF
TRBV5-1	NA	TRBJ2-5	NA	TGCGCCAGCAGCTTATATAGCGAGAAGGAGACCCAGTACTTC	CASSLYSEKETQYF
TRBV5-1	NA	TRBJ2-6	NA	TGCGCCAGCAGCTTGGTCAGGGCTGGGGCCAACGTCCTGACTTTC	CASSLVRAGANVLTF
TRBV7-7	NA	TRBJ2-1	TRBD1	TGTGCCAGCGCCGGGACAGAGGCGAGCGGTGAGCAGTTCTTC	CASAGTEASGEQFF